This T cell receptor beta chain was recovered during a study of blood T cell repertoires in COVID-19. Study-level information: Acute-phase and convalescent COVID-19 samples originated in the United States, Italy and Spain.

Germline CDR1 MGHRA, CDR2 YSYEKL. V shed 4 bases and J shed 5 bases, with 9 bases lying between them. The CDR3 is 13 residues long. Sequencing used immunoSEQ multiplex PCR; TCRdb keeps in-frame clones, though not all of them. The sample yields approximately 220,000 clones, around 82% seen once. The sequence was collected from a woman aged 40 to 50 with active or convalescent COVID-19. Sequences were obtained from peripheral blood. The rearrangement links TRBV4-1 to TRBJ2-1; tentative D call: TRBD2 (6 bases). The CDR3 loop reads CASSLREHNEQFF. CDR3 nucleotide sequence: TGCGCCAGCAGCCTCCGGGAGCACAATGAGCAGTTCTTC.